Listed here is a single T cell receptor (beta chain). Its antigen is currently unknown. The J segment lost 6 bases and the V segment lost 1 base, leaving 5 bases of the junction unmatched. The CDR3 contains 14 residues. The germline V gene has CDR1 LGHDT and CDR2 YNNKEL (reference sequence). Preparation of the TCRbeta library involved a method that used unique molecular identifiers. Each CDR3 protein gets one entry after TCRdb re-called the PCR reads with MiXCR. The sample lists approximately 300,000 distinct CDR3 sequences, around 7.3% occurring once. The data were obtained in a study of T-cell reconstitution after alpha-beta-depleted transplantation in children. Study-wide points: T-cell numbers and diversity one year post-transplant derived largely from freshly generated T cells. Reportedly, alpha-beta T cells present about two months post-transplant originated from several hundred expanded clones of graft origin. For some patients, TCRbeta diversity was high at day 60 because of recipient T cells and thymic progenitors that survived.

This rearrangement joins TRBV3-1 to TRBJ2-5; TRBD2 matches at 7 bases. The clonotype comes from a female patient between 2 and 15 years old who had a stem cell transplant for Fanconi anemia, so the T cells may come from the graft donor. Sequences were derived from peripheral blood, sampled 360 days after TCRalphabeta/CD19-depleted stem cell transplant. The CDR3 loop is CASSQGSGIKTQYF. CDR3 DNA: TGTGCCAGCAGCCAAGGGAGCGGGATAAAGACCCAGTACTTC.